The entry below gives a single T cell receptor beta chain sequence along with its context. Its antigen is currently unknown. This sample is part of a study of human T cells and chemical hapten exposure. Study-level background: Diphenylcyclopropenone doses were given weekly to the scalps of patients across the roughly 23-week study. Patients, mostly women, had alopecia areata, alopecia totalis or alopecia universalis. Broader study findings: In comparison with controls, expanded TCRs gave rise to a significantly larger number of large CDR3 similarity clusters.

The sample's time point: patch test 1, 2 weeks after DPC sensitization. Sample treatment: therapeutic diphenylcyclopropenone sensitization with weekly scalp DPC. Participating donors were patients with alopecia, aged 18 to 70 years, considered appropriate candidates for DPC. TCRdb re-called the RACE reads through MiXCR, storing one row per CDR3 protein. The sample records 85,000 to 100,000 distinct CDR3 sequences, roughly an eighth being singletons. The specimen was whole blood, collected in connection with sensitization to the hapten diphenylcyclopropenone (DPC). The clonotype comes from a woman between 40 and 50 years old with alopecia areata. Some clones in this sample may be carry-over from other donors' samples.

The CDR3 nucleotides are TGTGCCAGCACCCGAAGCGGGGAAAACACTGAAGCTTTCTTT. It is translated as CASTRSGENTEAFF. V usage is TRBV12-3 or TRBV12-4 and J usage is TRBJ1-1; D is ambiguous. Trimming stripped 7 bases from V and 2 bases from J, with 14 bases between. The CDR3 extends over 14 amino acids.